This TCR beta chain was sequenced during a study of blood T cells in healthy people across ages. Study summary: The template switching approach captured approximately one barcoded beta molecule for every two T cells.

CDR1 and CDR2 (germline): DFQATT, SNEGSKA (reference sequence). The CDR3 extends over 13 amino acids. Trimming pared 7 bases from V and 3 bases from J, leaving 15 bases between. This clonotype was seen more than once but under ten times. Sample-barcoded 5' priming and a J-beta primer mix drove a second PCR of roughly 7 to 11 cycles. Each CDR3 protein is one row after TCRdb ran MiXCR on the 5' RACE reads. The table has about 1 million distinct CDR3 sequences, almost 25% seen once. Every sample yielded at least 6 million isolated PBMCs. The sample was also reused in another study, on T cells of mothers and their children.

The sequenced material came from blood. The chain employs TRBV20-1 and TRBJ2-5; the D gene is possibly TRBD2 (5 bases). The receptor was isolated from a girl aged 2-10 years in good health. CDR3 in amino acids: CSVRGSKEETQYF. CDR3 bases: TGCAGTGTCAGAGGGAGTAAGGAAGAGACCCAGTACTTC.